This is a list of T cell receptor beta chains from one sample in a study of Graves' ophthalmopathy and Graves' hyperthyroidism. MiXCR was run by TCRdb on the multiplex PCR reads, yielding one entry per CDR3 protein. The sample lists 400,000 to 450,000 distinct CDR3 sequences; approximately 21% were seen once. Sequenced sample: peripheral blood. Receptors were obtained from a woman aged 18-35 years with stable Graves' hyperthyroidism. Each CDR3 is given with its conserved first and last residue. The D gene is left open where the match is weak. A row's size may be missing; if present it is once, few, many or a size class.

abundance,d_gene,j_gene,v_gene,CDR3aa,CDR3nt
NA,NA,TRBJ1-2,TRBV2,CARASGTGNGYTF,TGTGCCAGGGCGTCGGGGACGGGGAATGGCTACACCTTC
many,NA,TRBJ1-2,TRBV12-3/TRBV12-4,CASRETGSANYGYTF,TGTGCCAGCAGGGAGACAGGCTCAGCTAACTATGGCTACACCTTC
many,TRBD2,TRBJ2-3,TRBV12-3/TRBV12-4,CASSSGLAGGPGYSDTQYF,TGTGCCAGCAGTTCAGGGTTAGCGGGAGGGCCAGGATATTCAGATACGCAGTATTTT
NA,NA,TRBJ1-1,TRBV20-1,CSATSGGEGPEAFF,TGCAGTGCCACCTCCGGAGGCGAGGGGCCTGAAGCTTTCTTT
few,NA,TRBJ2-2,TRBV12-3/TRBV12-4,CASGLTGPGELFF,TGTGCCAGCGGCCTTACAGGGCCCGGGGAGCTGTTTTTT
many,NA,TRBJ1-5,TRBV20-1,CSASPTGRNQPQHF,TGCAGTGCTAGCCCTACGGGGAGGAATCAGCCCCAGCATTTT
NA,NA,TRBJ1-3,TRBV6-5,CASSYEIGGTGNTIYF,TGTGCCAGCAGTTACGAAATTGGAGGGACTGGAAACACCATATATTTT
NA,NA,TRBJ2-5,TRBV20-1,CSGDRSVQETQYF,TGCAGTGGGGATAGGAGCGTACAAGAGACCCAGTACTTC
once,NA,TRBJ2-2,TRBV15,CATSRESREGGELFF,TGTGCCACCAGCAGAGAGTCTCGGGAAGGCGGGGAGCTGTTTTTT
few,TRBD1,TRBJ2-2,TRBV9,CASSPRGGTGGIAGELFF,TGTGCCAGCAGCCCCCGAGGGGGGACAGGGGGCATCGCCGGGGAGCTGTTTTTT
many,TRBD2,TRBJ2-5,TRBV28,CASRREGKLTQYF,TGTGCCAGCAGGCGGGAGGGGAAGTTGACCCAGTACTTC
NA,TRBD1,TRBJ2-7,TRBV10-3,CAIRDRLSYEQYF,TGTGCCATCAGGGACAGGTTATCCTACGAGCAGTACTTC
NA,TRBD1,TRBJ1-5,TRBV6-1,CASSPGQGVYSNQPRHF,TGTGCCAGCAGTCCGGGACAGGGCGTCTATAGCAATCAGCCCCGGCATTTT
many,TRBD1,TRBJ2-4,TRBV6-1,CASSEDSRGWDIQYF,TGTGCCAGCAGTGAAGACTCCAGGGGGTGGGACATTCAGTACTTC
many,NA,TRBJ2-7,TRBV27,CASSLQGDEQYF,TGTGCCAGCAGTCTCCAGGGTGACGAGCAGTACTTC
many,TRBD2,TRBJ2-4,TRBV2,CASSGLEGSIQYF,TGTGCCAGCAGCGGACTAGAGGGAAGCATTCAGTACTTC
many,NA,TRBJ2-5,TRBV12-5,CASGLGRLLGTRETQYF,TGTGCTAGTGGTTTGGGACGACTCCTTGGTACCCGGGAGACCCAGTACTTC
many,NA,TRBJ2-2,TRBV19,CASSQGNTGELFF,TGTGCCAGTAGTCAGGGAAACACCGGGGAGCTGTTTTTT
many,NA,TRBJ2-2,TRBV6-1,CASRDSANTGELFF,TGTGCCAGCAGGGACAGCGCGAACACCGGGGAGCTGTTTTTT
many,NA,TRBJ2-5,TRBV12-3/TRBV12-4,CASRFVMGGETQYF,TGTGCCAGCAGATTTGTTATGGGTGGAGAGACCCAGTACTTC
few,NA,TRBJ2-2,TRBV5-1,CASSLAARPNTGELFF,TGCGCCAGCAGCTTGGCCGCCCGCCCTAACACCGGGGAGCTGTTTTTT
NA,NA,TRBJ2-7,TRBV30,CAWSVGAGAYEQYF,TGTGCCTGGAGTGTAGGGGCAGGCGCTTACGAGCAGTACTTC
many,NA,TRBJ2-7,TRBV20-1,CSAIKLRGEQYF,TGCAGTGCTATAAAGTTGAGAGGCGAGCAGTACTTC
NA,NA,TRBJ2-7,TRBV9,CASSARDQPRVEQYF,TGTGCCAGCAGTGCCCGGGACCAACCTCGCGTCGAGCAGTACTTC
many,TRBD1,TRBJ2-5,TRBV28,CASSSRDRGETQYF,TGTGCCAGCAGTTCCCGGGACAGGGGAGAGACCCAGTACTTC
many,NA,TRBJ1-5,TRBV6-5,CASSLSPGRANQPQHF,TGTGCCAGCAGTCTATCTCCGGGACGGGCAAATCAGCCCCAGCATTTT
NA,NA,TRBJ2-5,TRBV5-5,CASSLATAQGAETQYF,TGTGCCAGCAGCTTGGCCACGGCACAGGGAGCGGAGACCCAGTACTTC
many,TRBD2,TRBJ2-7,TRBV5-1,CASSQWTSGTGSYEQYF,TGCGCCAGCAGCCAATGGACTAGCGGCACAGGCTCCTACGAGCAGTACTTC
few,TRBD1,TRBJ1-2,TRBV5-1,CASSSLQGTYGYTF,TGCGCCAGCAGCTCTTTACAGGGGACCTATGGCTACACCTTC
many,NA,TRBJ2-2,TRBV12-3/TRBV12-4,CASRLGAPGELFF,TGTGCCAGCAGGCTCGGAGCGCCCGGGGAGCTGTTTTTT
many,TRBD2,TRBJ2-3,TRBV6-4,CASSDTTSGYSTDTQYF,TGTGCCAGCAGTGACACGACTAGCGGATATAGCACAGATACGCAGTATTTT
many,NA,TRBJ1-6,TRBV27,CASSLSWVYSPLHF,TGTGCCAGCAGTTTATCCTGGGTTTATTCACCCCTCCACTTT
many,NA,TRBJ1-1,TRBV6-1,CASSMGGHNTEAFF,TGTGCCAGCAGTATGGGGGGCCATAACACTGAAGCTTTCTTT
many,NA,TRBJ1-2,TRBV6-2/TRBV6-3,CASSYSAGEPHGYTF,TGTGCCAGCAGTTACTCGGCGGGAGAACCCCATGGCTACACCTTC
many,NA,TRBJ2-7,TRBV7-2,CASSLSSGAEQYF,TGTGCCAGCAGCTTATCGTCCGGGGCAGAGCAGTACTTC